This T cell receptor beta chain was sequenced during a study of T cell changes during pregnancy in multiple sclerosis. The count of this clone is one. Profiled with immunoSEQ multiplex PCR; TCRdb holds only in-frame clones, not every one. The sample carries tens of thousands of clones, nearly 90% recorded once. The sample in question was CD4+ T cells from peripheral blood mononuclear cells, obtained in the second trimester of pregnancy. This clonotype was sampled from a female donor with multiple sclerosis, enrolled in a pregnancy study.

DNA for the CDR3: TGTGCCAGCAGTTTAGGGACAGCTAACTATGGCTACACCTTC. This encodes CASSLGTANYGYTF. This chain connects TRBV28 to TRBJ1-2; 7 bases are shared with TRBD1. Trimming cost V 2 bases and J 0 bases; bases outside gene matches: 0. The V gene's germline CDR1 is MDHEN and CDR2 SYDVKM. The CDR3 runs 14 residues.